The 23 T cell receptor beta chains listed next were all sequenced from one sample in a study of yellow fever vaccine responses in identical twins. One entry per CDR3 protein, called by TCRdb with MiXCR from the RT-PCR reads. The sample lists about 23,000 distinct CDR3 sequences; around four fifths were seen once. Sequencing was performed on T cells from blood (PBMCs), unsorted or a sorted subset (not recorded which), taken before or after yellow fever vaccination (not recorded which). These receptor sequences come from a woman aged 18-29 years who received the yellow fever vaccine.

This chain links TRBV20-1 with TRBJ2-7; 9 positions agree with TRBD2. The germline V gene encodes CDR1 DFQATT and CDR2 SNEGSKA (reference sequence). This CDR3 region has 15 residues. Trimming cost V 0 bases and J 4 bases; bases outside gene matches: 7. The CDR3 coding sequence is TGCAGTGCTAGAGATAGTAGGACTAGCGAGTACGAGCAGTACTTC. As protein: CSARDSRTSEYEQYF.

The gene calls are TRBV27 and TRBJ2-7; D uncertain. CDR1 is MNHEY and CDR2 is SMNVEV in the germline V gene (reference sequence). Trimming left V 0 bases short and J 3 bases short, with 6 bases between. The CDR3 loop spans 13 amino acids. The chain's CDR3 is CASSLSPGYEQYF. For the CDR3, the DNA is TGTGCCAGCAGTTTATCCCCGGGCTACGAGCAGTACTTC.

The chain carries TRBV11-2 and TRBJ2-1, with TRBD2 matching 8 bases. The length of the CDR3 is 13 residues. Germline CDR1 reads SGHAT; CDR2 reads FQNNGV. V dropped 4 bases and J dropped 12; count of bases not matched to a gene: 8. The CDR3 DNA sequence: TGTGCCAGCAGCTCCCTTACGGGGGGGGGGCAGTTCTTC. Translating it yields CASSSLTGGGQFF.

This clonotype turned up a few times. Compared with germline, one end of the junction differs, possibly owing to a read error. The CDR3 DNA sequence: TGCAGCGTAGAAGACAGGGGGACGGCAGATACGCAGTATTTT. Amino acids: CSVEDRGTADTQYF. The chain couples TRBV29-1 to TRBJ2-3; TRBD1 matches at 9 bases. CDR1 is SQVTM, CDR2 ANQGSEA, per germline. CDR3 length: 14 residues.

The CDR3 DNA reads TGTGCCAGCAGCTTAAGGTCAAAGCAAATACTCTCCTACAATGAGCAGTTCTTC. As protein: CASSLRSKQILSYNEQFF. The chain joins TRBV7-3 to TRBJ2-1, with D uncertain. From germline, CDR1 is SGHTA and CDR2 FQGTGA. The CDR3 extends over 18 amino acids. V was shortened by 1 base and J by 0 bases, with 16 bases between the two germline ends.

The J gene is TRBJ1-2, the V gene TRBV20-1; no clear D. Trimming cost V 0 bases and J 1 base, with 6 bases left between them. The germline CDR1 and CDR2 sequences are DFQATT and SNEGSKA (reference sequence). The CDR3 spans 13 residues. The CDR3 bases are TGCAGTGCTAGAGATCAAGTTAACTATGGCTACACCTTC. Protein sequence: CSARDQVNYGYTF.

This chain links TRBV14 with TRBJ2-5; tentatively, D is TRBD1 (5 bases). Germline values: CDR1 SGHDN, CDR2 FVKESK. The V gene lost 4 bases and the J gene lost 9 bases, with 9 bases spanning the gap. The CDR3 runs 11 residues. In DNA form, the CDR3 reads TGTGCCAGCAGCCTGATAGGGGCCCAGTACTTC. This translates into CASSLIGAQYF.

The V and J genes are TRBV20-1 and TRBJ2-3; no clear D. Trimming cost V 1 base and J 5 bases, with 13 bases left between them. Per the germline V gene, CDR1 is DFQATT and CDR2 is SNEGSKA (reference sequence). This CDR3 comprises 14 residues. DNA of the CDR3: TGCAGTGCTAGAGCCACTCCCCTAGGAGATACGCAGTATTTT. Protein product: CSARATPLGDTQYF.

The rearrangement uses TRBV2 and TRBJ2-7, with D hard to call. Germline CDR1 and CDR2: SNHLY and FYNNEI. The CDR3 sequence is 13 residues long. The V end was cut by 0 bases, the J end by 3 bases, with 6 bases between. The CDR3 DNA sequence: TGTGCCAGCAGTGAAGCAGAACTCTACGAGCAGTACGTC. It codes for CASSEAELYEQYV.

The chain carries TRBV24-1 and TRBJ2-5, with D maybe TRBD2 (5 bases). CDR3 size: 14 residues. The germline CDR1 and CDR2 sequences are KGHDR and SFDVKD. Trimming cost V 7 bases and J 1 base, with 12 bases left between them. CDR3 sequence reads: CATSSMEAQETQYF. Here the CDR3 DNA reads TGTGCCACCAGCTCTATGGAGGCCCAAGAGACCCAGTACTTC.

This clonotype was seen only a few times. This sequence joins TRBV29-1 and TRBJ2-1, with no clear D. Between the trimmed V and J ends, which lost 8 bases and 9 bases, there was a span of 17 bases. Germline-derived CDR1 and CDR2 are SQVTM and ANQGSEA. This CDR3 region has 12 residues. CDR3 in DNA: TGCAGCCTTTACGGAACTGGAAGTGAGCAGTTCTTC. Translating it yields CSLYGTGSEQFF.

The chain joins TRBV18 to TRBJ2-1, with no clear D. There are 16 residues in the CDR3. Per the germline V gene, CDR1 is KGHSH and CDR2 is LQKENI. Trimming stripped 3 bases from V and 1 base from J, with 13 bases between. CDR3 nucleotide sequence: TGTGCCAGCTCACCTCGGACGCCTGGATCCTACAATGAGCAGTTCTTC. This sequence encodes CASSPRTPGSYNEQFF.

The chain is built from TRBV29-1 and TRBJ2-1; the D is unclear. Trimming stripped 4 bases from V and 5 bases from J, with 12 bases between. This CDR3 is built from 13 residues. The germline V gene encodes CDR1 SQVTM and CDR2 ANQGSEA. CDR3 DNA: TGCAGCGTTGGCGTTATCAGAGACAATGAGCAGTTCTTC. Amino acids: CSVGVIRDNEQFF.

Concerning this clonotype: An end of the junction does not agree with germline; a read error may underlie this. The CDR3 DNA sequence: TGTGCCAGCAGTTTGCCAGGGGTGGCGGGGCCCTCCCACGAGCAGTACTTC. It translates to CASSLPGVAGPSHEQYF. The chain employs TRBV28 and TRBJ2-7; TRBD1 or TRBD2 may be the D gene (6 bases each). The CDR3 runs 17 residues. The germline V gene encodes CDR1 MDHEN and CDR2 SYDVKM.

V is TRBV6-5 and J is TRBJ1-2; no firm D call. V was pared by 4 bases and J by 7 bases, with 19 bases between. Germline-derived CDR1 and CDR2 are MNHEY and SVGAGI. This CDR3 region has 15 residues. The CDR3 nucleotides read TGTGCCAGCAGTTCCAAAGGACCCGGGAGCGGTGGCTACACCTTC. Its translation: CASSSKGPGSGGYTF.

J is TRBJ2-1 and V is TRBV13; 9 bases agree with TRBD1. From germline, CDR1 is PRHDT and CDR2 FYEKMQ (reference sequence). The CDR3 runs to 12 residues. With V trimmed by 6 bases and J by 14 bases, 8 bases remained unmatched. The CDR3 region is CASRNRGPPEFF. The CDR3 nucleotides are TGTGCCAGCAGGAACAGGGGGCCACCGGAGTTCTTC.

CDR3 DNA sequence: TGTGCCAGCAGTTACGGGGGGGGACAGGACTACGAGCAGTACTTC. As protein: CASSYGGGQDYEQYF. V is TRBV6-2 or TRBV6-3 and J is TRBJ2-7; maybe TRBD1 (8 bases). V was cut by 2 bases and J by 3 bases, with 14 bases left in between. CDR1 and CDR2 from the germline V gene are MNHEY and SVGEGT. This CDR3 contains 15 residues.

The chain employs TRBV16 and TRBJ2-4; D may be TRBD1 or TRBD2 (5 bases each). The germline gives CDR1 KGHSY, CDR2 FQNENV. The length of the CDR3 is 11 residues. V lost 4 bases, J lost 11 bases, and 9 bases lay in between. Here the CDR3 DNA reads TGTGCCAGCAGCCCTGGGGGATTTCAGTACTTC. Its translation: CASSPGGFQYF. The full variable domain, rest sourced from reference TRBV16 and TRBJ2-4, is GEEVAQTPKHLVRGEGQKAKLYCAPIKGHSYVFWYQQVLKNEFKFLISFQNENVFDETGMPKERFSAKCLPNSPCSLEIQATKLEDSAVYFCASSPGGFQYFGAGTRLSVL.

The V call is TRBV7-8, the J call TRBJ2-5; D gene unclear. CDR3 size: 13 residues. The V end was cut by 0 bases, the J end by 7 bases, with 9 bases between. From germline, CDR1 is SGHVS and CDR2 FQNEAQ. CDR3 loop: CASSLAPLGTQYF. For the CDR3, the DNA is TGTGCCAGCAGCTTAGCCCCTTTAGGGACCCAGTACTTC.

The rearrangement joins TRBV29-1 to TRBJ2-3; D is undetermined. The germline V gene encodes CDR1 SQVTM and CDR2 ANQGSEA. The CDR3 is 13 residues long. Trimming left V 5 bases short and J 0 bases short, with 9 bases between. The CDR3 spells CSVRATSTDTQYF. The CDR3 coding sequence is TGCAGCGTTCGGGCAACTAGCACAGATACGCAGTATTTT.

J is TRBJ2-3 and V is TRBV12-3 or TRBV12-4; 8 positions agree with TRBD2. The CDR3 has 16 residues. The trim removed 3 bases at V and 1 base at J, leaving 6 bases unmatched. The CDR3 nucleotides read TGTGCCAGCAGTTTCAGAACTAGCGGACGCACAGATACGCAGTATTTT. This translates into CASSFRTSGRTDTQYF.

This clonotype was observed once. The chain has TRBV29-1 and TRBJ2-7; the match to TRBD1 covers 7 bases. This CDR3 contains 14 residues. V lost 0 bases and J lost 3; bases outside the gene matches: 5. Germline CDR1 and CDR2: SQVTM and ANQGSEA. CDR3 DNA sequence: TGCAGCGTTGAAGATATGGGACAGAGCTACGAGCAGTACTTC. Its protein is CSVEDMGQSYEQYF.

The chain uses TRBV10-3 and TRBJ2-1, with D tentatively TRBD1 or TRBD2 (5 bases each). CDR1 is ENHRY, CDR2 SYGVKD, per germline. V lost 3 bases to trimming and J lost 6 bases, with 9 bases between them. CDR3 length: 13 residues. CDR3 in DNA: TGTGCCATCAGTGAAGGGACCAGCAATGAGCAGTTCTTC. Translated: CAISEGTSNEQFF.